This entry concerns a single T cell receptor beta chain. What it binds is unknown. With 60 Vbeta and 13 Jbeta primers, the PCR was carried out. Libraries were prepared by immunoSEQ multiplex PCR; TCRdb keeps only in-frame clonotypes and omits some of them. Of 60,000 or so clones in the sample, roughly 77% were seen once. The CDR3 contains 16 residues. Germline lookup yields CDR1 KGHSH and CDR2 LQKENI. The V and J ends lost 6 bases and 1 base, in that order; junction bases with no gene match: 5. This specimen comes from a study of cytomegalovirus exposure and HLA in healthy donors. Whole-study findings and limits: Association of a missense DCLRE1C variant with TCR beta V- and J-gene trimming was reported in a later analysis. Sequencing artifact likely explains a cluster of highly shared sequence variants.

When sampled, the donors appeared nominally healthy, though they likely had unrecorded immune exposures. Sequences were obtained from PBMCs. The chain couples TRBV18 to TRBJ2-3; 12 bases fit TRBD2. The source is a woman between 40 and 50 years old in good health and CMV-seropositive. The CDR3 region is CASSRLAGARTDTQYF. The CDR3, as DNA: TGTGCCAGCTCTCGACTAGCGGGGGCCCGCACAGATACGCAGTATTTT.